This T cell receptor beta chain is drawn from a study of T cells in Graves' hyperthyroidism and ophthalmopathy. TCR beta CDR3 regions were amplified from RNA transcripts. First-round RT-PCR of the TCR CDR3 relied on the HTBI primer set. TCRdb fed the multiplex PCR reads into MiXCR, producing one record per CDR3 protein. The sample lists 400,000 to 500,000 distinct CDR3 sequences; about 13% were seen once. CDR3 length: 19 residues. CDR1 is SEHNR and CDR2 is FQNEAQ in the germline V gene (reference sequence). Unmatched junction bases numbered 8, after V lost 1 base and J lost 0 bases. This receptor was obtained from a woman aged 18-30 years with Graves' hyperthyroidism. Input material: blood. The chain joins TRBV7-9 to TRBJ2-2; 10 positions match TRBD2. Written as DNA, the CDR3 is TGTGCCAGCAGCTTAGTTGTCGGACTAGCGGAGTCGAACACCGGGGAGCTGTTTTTT. As protein: CASSLVVGLAESNTGELFF.